This T cell receptor (beta chain) stems from a study of tumor-infiltrating lymphocytes in primary liver carcinoma. Unsorted whole blood yielded the blood RNA, and germline DNA was also extracted. The length of the CDR3 is 15 residues. Germline CDR1 MNHNS, CDR2 SASEGT. Between the trimmed V and J ends, which lost 3 bases and 2 bases, there was a span of 8 bases. TCR beta cDNA was made from 400 to 600 ng total RNA with a constant-region primer. ARM-PCR was slightly modified, and three nested multiplex PCR rounds with it gave rise to the TCR beta libraries. The first two PCR rounds used TRBV1-TRBV30 forward primers with a C-beta reverse primer, around 10 cycles each. MiXCR, run by TCRdb on the multiplex PCR reads, gives a single entry per CDR3 protein. In the table there are roughly 180,000 distinct CDR3 sequences, 50% to 75% of which are singletons.

This clonotype originated in a man aged 35-49 years with primary liver carcinoma and hepatitis B virus infection. The V call is TRBV6-1, the J call TRBJ2-6; D is unresolved. What was sequenced was peripheral blood. The CDR3 DNA is TGTGCCAGCAGTGATTATGGCCCTGGGGCCAACGTCCTGACTTTC. It specifies CASSDYGPGANVLTF.